This entry lists 20 T cell receptor beta chains sequenced from one sample in a study of low-dose radiotherapy and immunotherapy resistance in tumors. Specified time point: before trial treatment. Gene-specific TRAV and TRBV primers were used for first-strand cDNA, covering alpha and beta chains. TCR amplification used 20 to 25 PCR cycles, a constant-region primer and a V-primer adapter. A single record per CDR3 protein comes from TCRdb applying MiXCR to the reads. The table records 85,000 to 100,000 distinct CDR3 sequences, more than 8% of them present only once. This specimen consisted of PBMCs, obtained before treatment. These receptors were taken from a male donor with prostate cancer.

This clonotype was counted many times. The J gene is TRBJ2-1, the V gene TRBV5-1; TRBD1 matches 12 bases. The CDR3 length is 16 residues. J was trimmed by 8 bases and V by 3 bases; bases with no gene match: 9. CDR1 and CDR2 (germline): SGHRS, YFSETQ. Here the CDR3 reads CASSSGTGGSMDEQFF. The CDR3 DNA follows: TGCGCCAGCAGCTCCGGGACAGGGGGCTCGATGGATGAGCAGTTCTTC.

This clonotype has at least ten counts. The rearrangement links TRBV20-1 to TRBJ1-6; 10 bases match TRBD1. Trimming at V came to 6 bases and at J to 5 bases, leaving 13 bases not matched to a gene. The CDR3 covers 17 residues. Germline values: CDR1 DFQATT, CDR2 SNEGSKA (reference sequence). The CDR3 bases are TGCAGTGCCAACCCTCGCCTTGGGACAGGGGATAATTCACCCCTCCACTTT. The encoded protein is CSANPRLGTGDNSPLHF.

As for this clonotype: This sequence is one base from a far larger clone and is likely a read error. The genes are TRBV6-1 and TRBJ1-6, with 8 bases aligning to TRBD1. Germline V gene lookup returns CDR1 MNHNS and CDR2 SASEGT. The CDR3 sequence is 14 residues long. The CDR3 loop is CSSSYDRGRSPLHF. The CDR3 DNA is TGTTCCAGCAGTTACGACAGGGGTAGGTCACCCCTCCACTTT.

A word on this clonotype: A read error may explain this, as a much larger clone is one base away. The CDR3: CASSFRAASTDTQYF. In DNA form, the CDR3 reads TGCGCCAGCAGCTTCAGGGCGGCTAGCACAGATACGCAGTATTTT. The V and J genes are TRBV5-1 and TRBJ2-3, with D perhaps matching TRBD1 (5 bases). The CDR3 runs to 15 residues. Trimming took off 2 bases at V and 0 bases at J, with 10 bases between the two ends. Germline CDR1 is SGHRS and CDR2 is YFSETQ.

At least ten counts were recorded for this clonotype. This chain joins TRBV3-1 and TRBJ1-1, with 7 bases fitting TRBD1. Germline V gene lookup returns CDR1 LGHDT and CDR2 YNNKEL (reference sequence). The CDR3 covers 12 residues. V was pared by 6 bases and J by 11 bases, with 9 bases of the junction left unmatched. CDR3 in amino acids: CASSQQGRDAFF. In nucleotides, the CDR3 is TGTGCCAGCAGTCAACAGGGGCGGGACGCTTTCTTT.

There are many counts of this clonotype. The chain uses TRBV28 and TRBJ1-1; a possible D gene is TRBD1 (6 bases). CDR3 size: 13 residues. V lost 6 bases and J lost 4, with 12 bases in between. Per the germline V gene, CDR1 is MDHEN and CDR2 is SYDVKM. The chain's CDR3 is CASRGGLGTEAFF. CDR3 coding DNA: TGTGCCAGCAGAGGGGGGCTCGGCACTGAAGCTTTCTTT.

This clonotype showed up many times. The chain is built from TRBV28 and TRBJ2-7, with 8 bases lining up with TRBD1. V lost 4 bases to trimming and J lost 0 bases; unmatched junction nucleotides: 2. This CDR3 comprises 14 residues. Per the germline V gene, CDR1 is MDHEN and CDR2 is SYDVKM. The CDR3 sequence: CASSSGGLSYEQYF. The CDR3 DNA is TGTGCCAGCAGTTCAGGGGGCCTCTCCTACGAGCAGTACTTC.

This clonotype has a count of ten or more. The chain has TRBV7-8 and TRBJ1-5, with 10 bases lining up with TRBD1. The CDR3 extends over 15 amino acids. V was pared by 7 bases and J by 4 bases, with 7 bases of the junction left unmatched. CDR1 and CDR2 (germline): SGHVS, FQNEAQ. CDR3 bases: TGTGCCAGCACCAGGGACAGGGGTTGGAATCAGCCCCAGCATTTT. Translating gives CASTRDRGWNQPQHF.

The rearrangement joins TRBV28 to TRBJ2-7; TRBD1 matches at 7 bases. This CDR3 has 15 amino acids. V trimming: 6 bases; J trimming: 1 base; junction bases outside the gene matches: 9. CDR1 and CDR2 (germline): MDHEN, SYDVKM. The CDR3 coding sequence is TGTGCCAGCAGGAGCCGGGACAGTCCGTCCTACGAGCAGTACTTC. Its protein product is CASRSRDSPSYEQYF.

The DNA for the CDR3 is TGTGCCAGCAGACCGTTGGGGGGGCCGGACGAGCAGTACTTC. This sequence encodes CASRPLGGPDEQYF. The rearrangement joins TRBV12-3 or TRBV12-4 to TRBJ2-7; TRBD2 is a possible D gene (7 bases). V was clipped by 6 bases and J by 5 bases, with 17 bases between them. This CDR3 contains 14 residues.

The rearrangement joins TRBV6-1 to TRBJ1-2; 8 positions match TRBD1. Germline assignment: CDR1 MNHNS and CDR2 SASEGT. Trimming took 6 bases from V and 8 from J; bases not matched to a gene: 8. This CDR3 is 13 amino acids long. The CDR3 nucleotides are TGTGCCAGCAGCATTCAGGGGGCGAGAGGCTACACCTTC. Its translation: CASSIQGARGYTF.

The sample holds many counts of this clonotype. The genes are TRBV29-1 and TRBJ2-1; D might be TRBD1 (5 bases). V lost 3 bases, J lost 7 bases, and 19 bases lay in between. CDR1 and CDR2 (germline): SQVTM, ANQGSEA. CDR3 size: 15 residues. The CDR3 nucleotides are TGCAGCGTTGAGAAAGGTGGGGCAGGCAGTAATGAGCAGTTCTTC. It codes for CSVEKGGAGSNEQFF.

With respect to this clonotype: A far larger clone is only one base removed, so a read error is likely. The V gene is TRBV7-2, the J gene TRBJ2-1; perhaps TRBD1 as D (5 bases). The CDR3 extends over 14 amino acids. Germline CDR1 SGHTA, CDR2 FQGNSA. The V and J ends lost 5 bases and 10 bases respectively, with 18 bases between them. For the CDR3, the DNA is TGTGCCAGCAGCCCTTCAGGGTGGGCCTACGAGCAGTTCTTC. Its translation: CASSPSGWAYEQFF.

As to this clonotype: It is likely a read error: a sequence one base away is far more abundant. The gene calls are TRBV15 and TRBJ2-1, with D uncertain. CDR1 and CDR2 from the germline V gene are LNHNV and YYDKDF (reference sequence). The ends were cut back, 0 bases at V and 13 bases at J, with 19 bases in the middle. The CDR3 is 15 amino acids. CDR3 sequence (DNA): TGTGCCACCAGCAGAGACCCCACCTTCCAAGAGACCCAGTTCTTC. It codes for CATSRDPTFQETQFF.

As concerns this clonotype: This probably arose from a read error, given a far larger clone one base away. The chain employs TRBV2 and TRBJ1-2; D may be TRBD1 (5 bases). The germline CDR1 and CDR2 sequences are SNHLY and FYNNEI. This CDR3 is 15 amino acids long. As DNA, the CDR3 is TGTGCCAGCAGTAAGACCCAGGGATTTAACTGTGGCTACACCTTC. Translating it yields CASSKTQGFNCGYTF.

Only a few counts were recorded for this clonotype. The V gene is TRBV30, the J gene TRBJ1-3; D is unclear. The CDR3 is 14 amino acids. Looked up from germline, CDR1 is GTSNPN and CDR2 is SVGIG (reference sequence). Trimming took 0 bases from V and 2 from J, leaving 8 bases between them. The CDR3 bases are TGTGCCTGGAGTGTGGCCGGGCCTGGAAACACCATATATTTT. Its translation is CAWSVAGPGNTIYF. Combining the CDR3 with reference TRBV30 and TRBJ1-3 gives the whole variable domain SQTIHQWPATLVQPVGSPLSLECTVEGTSNPNLYWYRQAAGRGLQLLFYSVGIGQISSEVPQNLSASRPQDRQFILSSKKLLLSDSGFYLCAWSVAGPGNTIYFGEGSWLTVV.

In its sample, this clonotype was seen many times. The chain is built from TRBV6-2 or TRBV6-3 and TRBJ2-2; D is unresolved. The CDR3 is 12 residues long. Per the germline V gene, CDR1 is MNHEY and CDR2 is SVGEGT. V was trimmed by 4 bases and J by 9 bases, leaving 9 bases between them. CDR3 protein: CASSLRFRELFF. CDR3 sequence (DNA): TGTGCCAGCAGTTTGCGGTTCAGGGAGCTGTTTTTT.

This clonotype was picked up many times. J is TRBJ2-6 and V is TRBV24-1; D is undetermined. This CDR3 comprises 16 residues. Per the germline V gene, CDR1 is KGHDR and CDR2 is SFDVKD. V lost 4 bases and J 0 bases, leaving 9 bases between the germline ends. In nucleotides, the CDR3 is TGTGCCACCAGTGACCAAACCGTCTCTGGGGCCAACGTCCTGACTTTC. This codes for CATSDQTVSGANVLTF.

This clonotype was counted at least ten times. CDR3 nucleotide sequence: TGCAGTGCTAGTCGGAACGAGCAGTACTTC. It codes for CSASRNEQYF. The chain has TRBV20-1 and TRBJ2-7; D is unclear. The CDR3 spans 10 residues. The germline CDR1 and CDR2 sequences are DFQATT and SNEGSKA (reference sequence). Trimming pared 3 bases from V and 5 bases from J, leaving 5 bases between.

This clonotype has ten or more counts. The chain links TRBV7-2 to TRBJ2-7; 7 bases map to TRBD2. With 2 bases clipped from V and 3 bases from J, the junction kept 7 bases outside the gene matches. This CDR3 spans 15 amino acids. The germline V gene encodes CDR1 SGHTA and CDR2 FQGNSA. CDR3 bases: TGTGCCAGCAGCTTAAATGGGGCTAGCGGCTACGAGCAGTACTTC. Translating it yields CASSLNGASGYEQYF.